This paragraph reports one T cell receptor (beta chain). These data belong to a study of blood T cell repertoires in COVID-19. Study-wide background: COVID-19 samples from acute and convalescent phases originated in the United States, Italy and Spain. Sources were T cells, B-cell-depleted T cells, or PBMCs; the material itself was cDNA or gDNA.

As handled by the study authors: Estimation of nucleated cell counts was performed using reference gene primer amplification. The assay was immunoSEQ multiplex PCR, and TCRdb's table has in-frame clones only and misses some. Clone size and V and J calls were adopted from that table, with D and trimming inferred from the DNA. The sample lists about 150,000 clones; about 79% were seen once. The CDR3 runs to 16 residues. Per germline, CDR1 LGHNA and CDR2 YSLEER. J gave up 3 bases and V 1 base, and 8 bases lay outside the gene matches. The V call is TRBV4-3, the J call TRBJ2-7; TRBD1 matches 8 bases. The sequence derives from a woman aged 45-65 years with acute or convalescent COVID-19. Sequencing was done on a sample of peripheral blood. CDR3 amino acids: CASSQALDRVGYEQYF. The CDR3 nucleotides are TGCGCCAGCAGCCAAGCCTTGGACAGGGTTGGCTACGAGCAGTACTTC.